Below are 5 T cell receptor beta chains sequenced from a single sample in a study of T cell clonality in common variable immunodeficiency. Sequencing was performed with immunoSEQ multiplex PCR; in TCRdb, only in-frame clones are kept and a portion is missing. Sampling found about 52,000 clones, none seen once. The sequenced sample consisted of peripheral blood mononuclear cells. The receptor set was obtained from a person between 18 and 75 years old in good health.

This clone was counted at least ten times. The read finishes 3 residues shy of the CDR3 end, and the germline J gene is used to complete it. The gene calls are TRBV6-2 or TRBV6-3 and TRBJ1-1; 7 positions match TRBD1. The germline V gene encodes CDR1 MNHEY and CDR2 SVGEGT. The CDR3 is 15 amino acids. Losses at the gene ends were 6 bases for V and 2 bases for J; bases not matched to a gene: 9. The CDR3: CASSVRDRLNTEAFF. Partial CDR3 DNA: TGTGCCAGCAGCGTAAGGGACAGATTAAACACTGAA.

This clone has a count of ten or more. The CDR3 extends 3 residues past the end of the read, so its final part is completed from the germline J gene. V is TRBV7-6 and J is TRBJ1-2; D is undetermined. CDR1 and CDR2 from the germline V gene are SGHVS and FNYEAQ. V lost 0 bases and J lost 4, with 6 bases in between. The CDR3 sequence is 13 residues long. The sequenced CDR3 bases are TGTGCCAGCAGCTTAGCGGCTTCCTATGGC. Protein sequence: CASSLAASYG. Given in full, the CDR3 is CASSLAASYGYTF.

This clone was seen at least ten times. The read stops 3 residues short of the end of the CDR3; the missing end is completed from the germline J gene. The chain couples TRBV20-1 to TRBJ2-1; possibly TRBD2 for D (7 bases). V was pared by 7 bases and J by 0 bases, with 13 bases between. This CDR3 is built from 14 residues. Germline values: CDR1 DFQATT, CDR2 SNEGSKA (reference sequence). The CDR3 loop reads CSVKGGSSYNEQFF. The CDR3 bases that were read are TGCAGTGTCAAGGGGGGGAGCTCCTACAATGAG.

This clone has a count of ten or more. Partial CDR3 DNA: TGTGCCAGCAGCTTGTTAGCCCGTCTCTCCTACGAG. This sequence encodes CASSLLARLSYE. The CDR3 reads in full as CASSLLARLSYEQYF. This chain uses TRBV5-6 with TRBJ2-7; D unclear. The DNA ends 3 residues before the CDR3 does, and the rest of the CDR3 is filled in from the germline J gene. The length of the CDR3 is 15 residues. CDR1 and CDR2 from the germline V gene are SGHDT and YYEEEE. The germline V and J ends were trimmed by 1 base and 0 bases, with 11 bases remaining between them.

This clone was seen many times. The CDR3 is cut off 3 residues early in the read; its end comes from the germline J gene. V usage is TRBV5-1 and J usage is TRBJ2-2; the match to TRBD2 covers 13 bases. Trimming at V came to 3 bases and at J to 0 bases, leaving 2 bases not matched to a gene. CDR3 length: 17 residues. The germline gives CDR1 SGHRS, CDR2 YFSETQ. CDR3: CASSWTSGSPNTGELFF. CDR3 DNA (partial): TGCGCCAGCAGCTGGACTAGCGGGAGTCCGAACACCGGGGAG.